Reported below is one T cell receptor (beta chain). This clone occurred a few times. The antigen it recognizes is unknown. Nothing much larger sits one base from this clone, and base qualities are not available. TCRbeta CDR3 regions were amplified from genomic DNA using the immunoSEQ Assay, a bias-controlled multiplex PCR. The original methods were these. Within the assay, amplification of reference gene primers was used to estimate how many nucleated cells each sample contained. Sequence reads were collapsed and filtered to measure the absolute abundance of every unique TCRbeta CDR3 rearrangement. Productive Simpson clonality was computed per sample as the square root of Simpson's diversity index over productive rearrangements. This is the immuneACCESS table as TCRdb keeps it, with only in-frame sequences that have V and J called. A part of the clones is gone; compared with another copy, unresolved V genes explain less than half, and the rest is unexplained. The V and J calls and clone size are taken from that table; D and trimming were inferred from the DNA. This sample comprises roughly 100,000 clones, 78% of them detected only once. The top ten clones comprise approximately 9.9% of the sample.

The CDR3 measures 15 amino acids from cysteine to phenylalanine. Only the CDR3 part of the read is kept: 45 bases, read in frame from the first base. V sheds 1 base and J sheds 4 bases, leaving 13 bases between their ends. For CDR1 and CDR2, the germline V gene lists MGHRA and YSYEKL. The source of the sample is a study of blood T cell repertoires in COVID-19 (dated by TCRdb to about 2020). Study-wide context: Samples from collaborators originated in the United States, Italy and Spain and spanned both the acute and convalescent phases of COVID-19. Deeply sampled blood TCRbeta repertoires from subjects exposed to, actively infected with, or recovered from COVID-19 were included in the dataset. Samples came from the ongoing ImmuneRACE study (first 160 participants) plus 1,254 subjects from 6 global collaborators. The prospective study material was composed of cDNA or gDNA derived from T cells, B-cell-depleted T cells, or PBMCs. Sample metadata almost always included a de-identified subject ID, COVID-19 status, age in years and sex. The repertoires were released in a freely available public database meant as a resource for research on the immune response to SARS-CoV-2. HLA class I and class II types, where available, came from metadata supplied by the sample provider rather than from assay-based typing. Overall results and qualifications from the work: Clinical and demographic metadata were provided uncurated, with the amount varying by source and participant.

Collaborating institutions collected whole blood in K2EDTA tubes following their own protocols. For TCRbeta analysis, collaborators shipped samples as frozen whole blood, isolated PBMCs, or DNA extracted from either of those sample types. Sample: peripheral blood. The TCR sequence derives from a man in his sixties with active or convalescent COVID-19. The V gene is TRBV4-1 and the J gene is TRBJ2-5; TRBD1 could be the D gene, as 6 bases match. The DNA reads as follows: TGCGCCAGCAGCCAAGTTACAGGGCATCGAGAGACCCAGTACTTC. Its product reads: CASSQVTGHRETQYF.